This entry lists 16 T cell receptor beta chains sequenced from one sample in a study of T cells after yellow fever vaccination. In TCRdb, the 5' RACE reads were re-called with MiXCR into one record per CDR3 protein. The repertoire consists of over 300,000 distinct CDR3 sequences, with around 6.8% occurring once and the leading ten covering over 15%. The sequencing used PBMCs, collected roughly 45 days after the first yellow fever vaccination. The receptors derive from a man aged 18 to 30 who received the YFV17D yellow fever vaccine.

This clonotype occurred a few times. The J gene is TRBJ2-3, the V gene TRBV5-1, with 7 nucleotides matching TRBD2. The CDR3 is 15 amino acids. CDR1 is SGHRS and CDR2 is YFSETQ in the germline V gene. V trimming: 4 bases; J trimming: 0 bases; junction bases outside the gene matches: 5. The CDR3 sequence is CASSISGVSTDTQYF. The CDR3 DNA reads as TGCGCCAGCAGCATAAGCGGGGTGAGCACAGATACGCAGTATTTT.

The chain is built from TRBV21-1 and TRBJ2-5; the table's D gene call, TRBD2, was not cross checked with the DNA. TRBV21-1 is shown as a pseudogene. The CDR3 spans 17 residues. In nucleotides, the CDR3 is TGTGCCAGCAGCAAAGGTCCGGGACTAGAGCTTAAAGAGACCCAGTACTTC. It is translated as CASSKGPGLELKETQYF.

The sample holds a few counts of this clonotype. V is TRBV9 and J is TRBJ2-1; TRBD2 matches at 9 bases. Germline CDR1 is SGDLS and CDR2 is YYNGEE. With 0 bases clipped from V and 7 bases from J, the junction kept 14 bases outside the gene matches. The CDR3 is made up of 18 amino acids. The CDR3 region has the DNA TGTGCCAGCAGCGTAGGAGGTTATGGCGGGGGGGCCAGGAATGAGCAGTTCTTC. Its translation: CASSVGGYGGGARNEQFF.

CDR3 nucleotides: TGTGCCAGCAGCTTACTTTTGAGAGAGGGTGAGCAGTTCTTC. As protein: CASSLLLREGEQFF. The gene calls are TRBV7-9 and TRBJ2-1; D possibly corresponds to TRBD2 (5 bases). Germline-derived CDR1 and CDR2 are SEHNR and FQNEAQ (reference sequence). The V gene lost 2 bases and the J gene lost 9 bases, with 14 bases spanning the gap. The CDR3 is 14 amino acids.

This clonotype was seen repeatedly, ten times or more. The chain joins TRBV25-1 to TRBJ1-1; D unresolved. The germline V gene encodes CDR1 MGHDK and CDR2 SYGVNS. Trimming took 3 bases from V and 3 from J, leaving 11 bases between them. The CDR3 is 14 amino acids. The CDR3 DNA sequence: TGTGCCAGCAGTGATGCCAACCGATACACTGAAGCTTTCTTT. It encodes CASSDANRYTEAFF.

In DNA, the CDR3 is TGTGCCAGCAGCTTGCAGTTAAGGGACACCGGGGAGCTGTTTTTT. Translated, it gives CASSLQLRDTGELFF. V is TRBV7-9 and J is TRBJ2-2, with D hard to call. The CDR3 sequence is 15 residues long. Germline loops: CDR1 SEHNR, CDR2 FQNEAQ (reference sequence). The V and J ends lost 3 bases and 3 bases respectively, with 11 bases between them. Full variable domain (outside the CDR3, taken from reference TRBV7-9 and TRBJ2-2): DTGVSQNPRHKITKRGQNVTFRCDPISEHNRLYWYRQTLGQGPEFLTYFQNEAQLEKSRLLSDRFSAERPKGSFSTLEIQRTEQGDSAMYLCASSLQLRDTGELFFGEGSRLTVL.

This clonotype was seen only a few times. The chain uses TRBV20-1 and TRBJ2-3, with 7 bases fitting TRBD2. The CDR3 extends over 15 amino acids. CDR1 is DFQATT, CDR2 SNEGSKA, per germline (reference sequence). J gave up 1 base and V 1 base, and 5 bases lay outside the gene matches. CDR3 sequence: CSARAMGGGTDTQYF. Here the CDR3 DNA reads TGCAGTGCTAGAGCGATGGGGGGGGGCACAGATACGCAGTATTTT.

V is TRBV20-1 and J is TRBJ1-6; possibly TRBD1 for D (6 bases). The CDR3 runs 12 residues. Looked up from germline, CDR1 is DFQATT and CDR2 is SNEGSKA (reference sequence). Trimming removed 6 bases from V and 9 bases from J, with 12 bases in between. CDR3 DNA: TGCAGTGCCCGGACAGTGGCTTCACCCCTCCACTTT. Its protein product is CSARTVASPLHF.

The chain combines TRBV5-1 with TRBJ2-1; the D gene is possibly TRBD2 (6 bases). There are 14 residues in the CDR3. V was cut by 4 bases and J by 6 bases, with 14 bases left in between. The germline V gene encodes CDR1 SGHRS and CDR2 YFSETQ. CDR3 protein: CASSTDGGLNEQFF. The CDR3, as DNA: TGCGCCAGCAGCACGGACGGGGGACTCAATGAGCAGTTCTTC.

This clonotype was found many times. The J gene is TRBJ2-5, the V gene TRBV7-2; 12 bases are a match to TRBD2. Germline CDR1 SGHTA, CDR2 FQGNSA. V lost 4 bases to trimming and J lost 5 bases; unmatched junction nucleotides: 5. The CDR3 is 15 amino acids. The DNA of the CDR3 is TGTGCCAGCAGCTCGTCCGGGACTAGCGGGGAGACCCAGTACTTC. This sequence encodes CASSSSGTSGETQYF.

This chain links TRBV3-1 with TRBJ1-1; tentatively, D is TRBD1 (6 bases). The V end was cut by 6 bases, the J end by 7 bases, with 12 bases between. This CDR3 spans 12 amino acids. The germline CDR1 and CDR2 sequences are LGHDT and YNNKEL (reference sequence). CDR3 DNA: TGTGCCAGCAGTCAGGGGACGCTTGAAGCTTTCTTT. Encoded protein: CASSQGTLEAFF.

CDR3 residues: CAISESGDEQYV. CDR3 sequence (DNA): TGTGCCATCAGTGAGTCTGGGGACGAGCAGTACGTC. J is TRBJ2-7 and V is TRBV10-3; D is ambiguous. Trimming stripped 0 bases from V and 5 bases from J, with 5 bases between. The CDR3 runs to 12 residues. Germline values: CDR1 ENHRY, CDR2 SYGVKD.

On this clonotype itself: A junction boundary mismatches the germline segment, possibly from a read error. The rearrangement links TRBV5-6 to TRBJ2-1; D unclear. The CDR3 has 15 amino acids. Germline V gene data show CDR1 as SGHDT and CDR2 as YYEEEE. The CDR3 region is CASSLGPSSYNDQFF. CDR3 DNA sequence: TGTGCCAGCAGCTTGGGTCCCAGCTCCTACAATGACCAGTTCTTC.

This chain links TRBV4-3 with TRBJ2-5; D is perhaps TRBD2 (5 bases). V dropped 0 bases and J dropped 6 bases, with 17 bases sitting between them. The CDR3 runs 16 residues. Germline V gene data show CDR1 as LGHNA and CDR2 as YSLEER. Here the CDR3 DNA reads TGCGCCAGCAGCCAAGACTTTGGGCTAGCTCGAAAGACCCAGTACTTC. It translates to CASSQDFGLARKTQYF.

A few counts support this clonotype. V is TRBV7-3 and J is TRBJ2-2; D is possibly TRBD2 (5 bases). The CDR3 is 14 residues long. From germline, CDR1 is SGHTA and CDR2 FQGTGA. Trimming removed 5 bases at V and 5 bases at J, with 12 bases between. CDR3 bases: TGTGCCAGCAGCACTGGACTCGAGACCGGGGAGCTGTTTTTT. Translation gives CASSTGLETGELFF.

The table lists this clonotype with a few counts. The V call is TRBV29-1, the J call TRBJ1-1; D ambiguous. This CDR3 has 12 residues. Germline V gene data show CDR1 as SQVTM and CDR2 as ANQGSEA. The V end was cut by 5 bases, the J end by 5 bases, with 12 bases between. The chain's CDR3 is CSVRWGGTEAFF. The CDR3 DNA sequence: TGCAGCGTTCGTTGGGGAGGGACTGAAGCTTTCTTT. Filled out from reference TRBV29-1 and TRBJ1-1, the complete variable domain reads SAVISQKPSRDICQRGTSLTIQCQVDSQVTMMFWYRQQPGQSLTLIATANQGSEATYESGFVIDKFPISRPNLTFSTLTVSNMSPEDSSIYLCSVRWGGTEAFFGQGTRLTVV.